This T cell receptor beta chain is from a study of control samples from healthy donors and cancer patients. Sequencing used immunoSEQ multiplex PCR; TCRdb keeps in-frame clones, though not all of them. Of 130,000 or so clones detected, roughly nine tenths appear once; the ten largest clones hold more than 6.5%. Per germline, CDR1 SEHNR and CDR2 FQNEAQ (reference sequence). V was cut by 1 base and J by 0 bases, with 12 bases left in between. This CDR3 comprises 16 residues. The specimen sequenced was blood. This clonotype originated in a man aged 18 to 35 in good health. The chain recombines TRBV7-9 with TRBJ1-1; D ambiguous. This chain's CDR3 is CASSLGPTFMNTEAFF. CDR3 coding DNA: TGTGCCAGCAGCTTAGGACCGACGTTCATGAACACTGAAGCTTTCTTT.